This TCR beta chain stems from a study of identical twins. Germline V lookup: CDR1 MDHEN, CDR2 SYDVKM. Trimming removed 2 bases from V and 0 bases from J; junction bases left unmatched: 5. This CDR3 has 17 amino acids. TCRdb re-derived calls from the 5' RACE reads in MiXCR, one entry per CDR3 protein. This sample has fewer than 250,000 distinct CDR3 sequences, with 7.5% found just once. The sample was also reused in another study, on yellow fever vaccine responses in identical twins.

The source of this sequence is a woman between 18 and 30 years old in good health. Sequencing was carried out using CD8+ T cells sorted from blood. The J gene is TRBJ2-3, the V gene TRBV28; 10 bases are a match to TRBD2. CDR3 sequence reads: CASSLVAGGSSTDTQYF. Written as DNA, the CDR3 is TGTGCCAGCAGTTTAGTAGCGGGGGGATCTAGCACAGATACGCAGTATTTT.